Listed here are 20 T cell receptor beta chains from one sample, sequenced in a study of cytomegalovirus exposure and HLA in healthy donors. The PCR contained 60 Vbeta and 13 Jbeta primers. The table came from immunoSEQ multiplex PCR; TCRdb's copy has only in-frame clones and leaves some out. The top ten hold around 3.6% of the sample, which has approximately 110,000 clones, roughly 74% seen once. Sample: PBMCs. The receptors shown here come from a man aged 40-50 years in good health and CMV-seronegative.

The rearrangement joins TRBV7-9 to TRBJ2-1, with 9 bases aligning to TRBD1. After removal of 5 bases from V and 6 bases from J, the junction contained 11 bases not matched to a gene. Germline CDR1 and CDR2: SEHNR and FQNEAQ (reference sequence). CDR3 length: 16 residues. CDR3 DNA sequence: TGTGCCAGCAGCCGGACCCGGGACAGGGAGGGCAATGAGCAGTTCTTC. This encodes CASSRTRDREGNEQFF. The whole variable domain, remainder taken from reference TRBV7-9 and TRBJ2-1, is DTGVSQNPRHKITKRGQNVTFRCDPISEHNRLYWYRQTLGQGPEFLTYFQNEAQLEKSRLLSDRFSAERPKGSFSTLEIQRTEQGDSAMYLCASSRTRDREGNEQFFGPGTRLTVL.

V gene TRBV2 combines with J gene TRBJ2-7; 8 bases map to TRBD1. The CDR3 sequence is 13 residues long. CDR1 is SNHLY, CDR2 FYNNEI, per germline. V dropped 5 bases and J dropped 3; count of bases not matched to a gene: 3. The CDR3 loop reads CASSQGANYEQYF. The CDR3 DNA is TGTGCCAGCAGTCAGGGGGCCAACTACGAGCAGTACTTC.

This clone was counted a few times. The chain recombines TRBV5-1 with TRBJ1-2; the match to TRBD1 covers 8 bases. V gave up 4 bases and J gave up 6 bases; unmatched junction bases: 5. Per the germline V gene, CDR1 is SGHRS and CDR2 is YFSETQ. The CDR3 has 13 residues. The DNA for the CDR3 is TGCGCCAGCAGCCCGTCGACAGGGGATGGCTACACCTTC. Its translation is CASSPSTGDGYTF.

This clone has a handful of counts. The J gene is TRBJ1-1, the V gene TRBV19, with D unclear. Germline values: CDR1 LNHDA, CDR2 SQIVND (reference sequence). Trimming stripped 3 bases from V and 0 bases from J, with 11 bases between. The length of the CDR3 is 15 residues. The CDR3 reads CASSIVSGLNTEAFF. CDR3 in DNA: TGTGCCAGTAGTATCGTTAGCGGTTTGAACACTGAAGCTTTCTTT. The entire variable domain, with the rest obtained from reference TRBV19 and TRBJ1-1, is as follows: DGGITQSPKYLFRKEGQNVTLSCEQNLNHDAMYWYRQDPGQGLRLIYYSQIVNDFQKGDIAEGYSVSREKKESFPLTVTSAQKNPTAFYLCASSIVSGLNTEAFFGQGTRLTVV.

This clone appeared a few times. V and J are TRBV11-2 and TRBJ1-2; 7 bases line up with TRBD1. Trimming removed 5 bases from V and 2 bases from J; junction bases left unmatched: 2. This CDR3 is 13 amino acids long. Germline V lookup: CDR1 SGHAT, CDR2 FQNNGV. CDR3 sequence: CASSVQGNYGYTF. In DNA form, the CDR3 reads TGTGCCAGCAGCGTACAGGGGAACTATGGCTACACCTTC.

This clone was seen a few times. This chain uses TRBV9 with TRBJ1-6; D is unclear. The germline V and J ends were trimmed by 5 bases and 0 bases, with 9 bases remaining between them. The CDR3 has 15 amino acids. CDR1 SGDLS and CDR2 YYNGEE come from the germline V gene. CDR3 amino acids: CASRAGSSYNSPLHF. CDR3 bases: TGTGCCAGCAGGGCCGGGAGCTCCTATAATTCACCCCTCCACTTT.

The rearrangement links TRBV7-2 to TRBJ1-2; 7 bases line up with TRBD1. Trimming at V came to 1 base and at J to 8 bases, leaving 7 bases not matched to a gene. From germline, CDR1 is SGHTA and CDR2 FQGNSA. This CDR3 is 14 amino acids long. DNA of the CDR3: TGTGCCAGCAGCTTAGTGGGGACAGTTCGAGGCTACACCTTC. Residues: CASSLVGTVRGYTF. Using reference TRBV7-2 and TRBJ1-2 for the parts outside the CDR3, the full variable domain is GAGVSQSPSNKVTEKGKDVELRCDPISGHTALYWYRQSLGQGLEFLIYFQGNSAPDKSGLPSDRFSAERTGGSVSTLTIQRTQQEDSAVYLCASSLVGTVRGYTFGSGTRLTVV.

CDR3 coding DNA: TGTGCCAGTACCTCCGAAGGGGTCCCCAGTAATGAGCAGTTCTTC. As protein: CASTSEGVPSNEQFF. The chain recombines TRBV19 with TRBJ2-1, with D possibly matching TRBD1 (5 bases). The CDR3 totals 15 residues. Per the germline V gene, CDR1 is LNHDA and CDR2 is SQIVND (reference sequence). Trimming cost V 7 bases and J 7 bases, with 20 bases left between them.

Worth noting for this clone: The junction departs from germline at one end; a sequencing error may be responsible. The V call is TRBV7-3, the J call TRBJ2-1, with 10 bases identical to TRBD1. Germline V gives CDR1 SGHTA, CDR2 FQGTGA. CDR3 size: 16 residues. The CDR3 DNA is TGTGCCAGCGGCTTAAGTGGGGACAGGGGAATGAATGAGCAGTTCTTC. Residues: CASGLSGDRGMNEQFF.

The V and J genes are TRBV6-5 and TRBJ2-7, with D possibly being TRBD1 (6 bases). CDR1 and CDR2 from the germline V gene are MNHEY and SVGAGI. The CDR3 covers 16 residues. V lost 0 bases and J lost 0, with 12 bases in between. CDR3 DNA sequence: TGTGCCAGCAGTTACTCGGGGCAGGGGCACTCCTACGAGCAGTACTTC. Protein sequence: CASSYSGQGHSYEQYF.

The rearrangement links TRBV30 to TRBJ1-2, with D perhaps TRBD1 (5 bases). This CDR3 contains 12 residues. V gave up 4 bases and J gave up 8 bases, with 14 bases separating them. Germline V CDR1 and CDR2: GTSNPN, SVGIG (reference sequence). The CDR3 loop is CAWTPQTGGYTF. The CDR3 DNA sequence: TGTGCCTGGACCCCTCAAACAGGAGGCTACACCTTC.

V is TRBV4-3 and J is TRBJ1-3, with no clear D. Looked up from germline, CDR1 is LGHNA and CDR2 is YSLEER. The CDR3 has 16 amino acids. Trimming removed 0 bases at V and 3 bases at J, with 12 bases between. CDR3 protein: CASSQEVSAIGNTIYF. The CDR3 DNA reads TGCGCCAGCAGCCAAGAGGTATCCGCTATTGGAAACACCATATATTTT.

In nucleotides, the CDR3 is TGTGCCAGCAGCTTAACGCCTTCGGGGGCCGGGGAGCTGTTTTTT. It translates to CASSLTPSGAGELFF. This chain joins TRBV7-3 and TRBJ2-2, with D possibly TRBD2 on 6 matching bases. Germline loops: CDR1 SGHTA, CDR2 FQGTGA. The CDR3 totals 15 residues. With 0 bases removed from V and 6 bases from J, the gap between germline ends came to 11 bases. The variable domain in full, completed from reference TRBV7-3 and TRBJ2-2, reads GAGVSQTPSNKVTEKGKYVELRCDPISGHTALYWYRQSLGQGPEFLIYFQGTGAADDSGLPNDRFFAVRPEGSVSTLKIQRTERGDSAVYLCASSLTPSGAGELFFGEGSRLTVL.

This clone appeared a few times. V and J are TRBV4-2 and TRBJ1-4, with 11 positions matching TRBD1. This CDR3 contains 18 residues. The J segment lost 6 bases and the V segment lost 4 bases, leaving 13 bases of the junction unmatched. CDR1 and CDR2 (germline): LGHNA, YNFKEQ. The CDR3 nucleotides read TGTGCCAGCAGCCGACGACCCGCCCCGGGACAGGGGGATGAAAAACTGTTTTTT. Translated: CASSRRPAPGQGDEKLFF.

This clone was counted a single time. The V gene is TRBV6-5, the J gene TRBJ2-5; D is possibly TRBD2 (6 bases). The CDR3 is 13 residues long. Trimming pared 5 bases from V and 11 bases from J, leaving 18 bases between. CDR1 is MNHEY and CDR2 is SVGAGI in the germline V gene. For the CDR3, the DNA is TGTGCCAGCAGTACGGCGAGGGGAGGAGGGCAGTACTTC. This encodes CASSTARGGGQYF.

The chain couples TRBV7-2 to TRBJ1-2, with D possibly matching TRBD1 (5 bases). Germline V lookup: CDR1 SGHTA, CDR2 FQGNSA. V lost 5 bases and J lost 6, with 16 bases in between. The CDR3 is 14 amino acids. CDR3 nucleotides: TGTGCCAGCAGCCCACGGCGGGGGGACCATGGCTACACCTTC. Its protein is CASSPRRGDHGYTF.

The rearrangement joins TRBV5-6 to TRBJ1-6; the D gene is possibly TRBD1 (5 bases). This CDR3 has 15 amino acids. Germline V gene sequence: CDR1 SGHDT, CDR2 YYEEEE. The V end was cut by 3 bases, the J end by 11 bases, with 18 bases between. Written as DNA, the CDR3 is TGTGCCAGCAGCTGGGGGGGACCCAAATATACACCCCTCCACTTT. Translating it yields CASSWGGPKYTPLHF.

The rearrangement links TRBV25-1 to TRBJ2-1; maybe TRBD2 (7 bases). CDR3 length equals 17 residues. The germline V and J ends were trimmed by 2 bases and 4 bases, with 18 bases remaining between them. The germline V gene has CDR1 MGHDK and CDR2 SYGVNS. CDR3 sequence: CASSERLRGARYNEQFF. CDR3 nucleotides: TGTGCCAGCAGTGAAAGGCTCCGGGGGGCGCGGTACAATGAGCAGTTCTTC.

The chain is built from TRBV2 and TRBJ2-3, with TRBD2 as a possible D gene (5 bases). Germline V gene sequence: CDR1 SNHLY, CDR2 FYNNEI. Trimming removed 7 bases at V and 4 bases at J, with 15 bases between. The CDR3 is made up of 14 amino acids. The CDR3 reads CASTASLFADTQYF. DNA of the CDR3: TGTGCCAGCACAGCTAGCTTGTTCGCAGATACGCAGTATTTT.

The chain couples TRBV6-1 to TRBJ2-7, with 9 bases identical to TRBD1. Trimming cost V 3 bases and J 3 bases; bases outside gene matches: 15. The length of the CDR3 is 18 residues. CDR1 is MNHNS, CDR2 SASEGT, per germline. The CDR3, as DNA: TGTGCCAGCAGTGACAACTACCAACAATGGGACAGGGTCTACGAGCAGTACTTC. Protein: CASSDNYQQWDRVYEQYF.